This is a list of T cell receptor beta chains from one sample in a study of cytomegalovirus exposure and HLA in healthy donors. Data came from immunoSEQ multiplex PCR; TCRdb stores just in-frame clones and leaves some out. Among 85,000 to 130,000 clones listed, about 80% were seen once. Input material: PBMCs. The receptors shown here come from a female donor in good health and CMV-seropositive. Both conserved end residues are part of each CDR3. A D gene is named only where the DNA matches it firmly. The listing skips clone size in some rows; elsewhere it reads once, few, many or a size class.

clone size: -
V gene: TRBV19
D gene: -
J gene: TRBJ1-1
CDR3 DNA: TGTGCCATCCCGGGACACCAGAACACTGAAGCTTTCTTT
CDR3 protein: CAIPGHQNTEAFF

clone size: once
V gene: TRBV19
D gene: -
J gene: TRBJ1-1
CDR3 DNA: TGTGCCAGTAGTATAGCCCCAGGGGTGGGCACTGAAGCTTTCTTT
CDR3 protein: CASSIAPGVGTEAFF

clone size: -
V gene: TRBV27
D gene: -
J gene: TRBJ1-6
CDR3 DNA: TGTGCCAGCAGGGGCGGGGGTGGTTCACCCCTCCACTTT
CDR3 protein: CASRGGGGSPLHF

clone size: -
V gene: TRBV5-1
D gene: TRBD1
J gene: TRBJ2-1
CDR3 DNA: TGCGCCAGCAGCTTGGTCGTGGGACAGGGGGGGAATGAGCAGTTCTTC
CDR3 protein: CASSLVVGQGGNEQFF

clone size: few
V gene: TRBV4-2
D gene: TRBD1
J gene: TRBJ2-4
CDR3 DNA: TGTGCCAGCAGCCTTACGGACAGGGAGGCTAGAAACAGTCAGTACTTC
CDR3 protein: CASSLTDREARNSQYF

clone size: -
V gene: TRBV5-4
D gene: -
J gene: TRBJ2-3
CDR3 DNA: TGTGCCAGCAGCATCCTTACTAGCACAGATACGCAGTATTTT
CDR3 protein: CASSILTSTDTQYF

clone size: -
V gene: TRBV4-3
D gene: -
J gene: TRBJ2-7
CDR3 DNA: TGCGCCAGCAGCCAGGGATACAGGGATTACGAGCAGTACTTC
CDR3 protein: CASSQGYRDYEQYF

clone size: -
V gene: TRBV7-2
D gene: -
J gene: TRBJ2-2
CDR3 DNA: TGTGCCAGCAGCTTCCGAACTACAAACACCGGGGAGCTGTTTTTT
CDR3 protein: CASSFRTTNTGELFF

clone size: -
V gene: TRBV6-5
D gene: TRBD1
J gene: TRBJ1-4
CDR3 DNA: TGTGCCAGCACCGTGACAGGGGGCAGGAATGAAAAACTGTTTTTT
CDR3 protein: CASTVTGGRNEKLFF

clone size: few
V gene: TRBV5-6
D gene: TRBD1
J gene: TRBJ2-7
CDR3 DNA: TGTGCCAGCGCAACTAGGGACAGCAATCTACGAGAGCAGTACTTC
CDR3 protein: CASATRDSNLREQYF

clone size: -
V gene: TRBV5-6
D gene: TRBD2
J gene: TRBJ2-3
CDR3 DNA: TGTGCCAGCAGCTTGTTTGCTAGCGGGAGGGCAGATACGCAGTATTTT
CDR3 protein: CASSLFASGRADTQYF

clone size: -
V gene: TRBV5-4
D gene: TRBD2
J gene: TRBJ2-5
CDR3 DNA: TGTGCCAGCAGCTCCCGGACTAGCGGGATCGAAGAGACCCAGTACTTC
CDR3 protein: CASSSRTSGIEETQYF

clone size: -
V gene: TRBV7-7
D gene: -
J gene: TRBJ2-5
CDR3 DNA: TGTGCCAGCAGCGGAGGATTACGGGAGACCCAGTACTTC
CDR3 protein: CASSGGLRETQYF

clone size: -
V gene: TRBV18
D gene: TRBD2
J gene: TRBJ2-7
CDR3 DNA: TGTGCCAGCTCACCACTAATGGCTAGCGGGACCACCTACGAGCAGTACTTC
CDR3 protein: CASSPLMASGTTYEQYF

clone size: -
V gene: TRBV19
D gene: -
J gene: TRBJ1-2
CDR3 DNA: TGTGCCAGTAGTATAGAGGGCCAGGGGCTGCGCTATGGCTACACCTTC
CDR3 protein: CASSIEGQGLRYGYTF

clone size: -
V gene: TRBV5-1
D gene: -
J gene: TRBJ1-4
CDR3 DNA: TGCGCCAGCAGCTTGTATTTTGGGGGCGCAGGTAATGAAAAACTGTTTTTT
CDR3 protein: CASSLYFGGAGNEKLFF

clone size: -
V gene: TRBV30
D gene: -
J gene: TRBJ2-5
CDR3 DNA: TGTGCCTGCGCGGGACAGACCTGGGAGACCCAGTACTTC
CDR3 protein: CACAGQTWETQYF

clone size: -
V gene: TRBV4-1
D gene: TRBD1
J gene: TRBJ2-1
CDR3 DNA: TGCGCCAGCAGCCCCGGGACAGAGTACAATGAGCAGTTCTTC
CDR3 protein: CASSPGTEYNEQFF

clone size: -
V gene: TRBV5-6
D gene: -
J gene: TRBJ1-5
CDR3 DNA: TGTGCCAGCAGCTTGAAGATGGGGGCGAATAGCAATCAGCCCCAGCATTTT
CDR3 protein: CASSLKMGANSNQPQHF

clone size: few
V gene: TRBV12-5
D gene: -
J gene: TRBJ2-7
CDR3 DNA: TGTGCTAGCGGGACTCACTACGAGCAGTACTTC
CDR3 protein: CASGTHYEQYF

clone size: -
V gene: TRBV11-3
D gene: -
J gene: TRBJ2-5
CDR3 DNA: TGTGCCAGCAGCGCAGGGAGGGGGGAGACCCAGTACTTC
CDR3 protein: CASSAGRGETQYF

clone size: -
V gene: TRBV19
D gene: -
J gene: TRBJ1-1
CDR3 DNA: TGTGCCAGTAATGTTCGAGGGAACACTGAAGCTTTCTTT
CDR3 protein: CASNVRGNTEAFF

clone size: -
V gene: TRBV25-1
D gene: TRBD2
J gene: TRBJ2-7
CDR3 DNA: TGTGCCAGTTCCGACCCGGGGGCTAGCGGGAACTACGAGCAGTACTTC
CDR3 protein: CASSDPGASGNYEQYF

clone size: few
V gene: TRBV6-1
D gene: -
J gene: TRBJ1-1
CDR3 DNA: TGTGCCAGCAGTGAATATCTCGGCAGGTGGACTGAAGCTTTCTTT
CDR3 protein: CASSEYLGRWTEAFF

clone size: -
V gene: TRBV5-1
D gene: TRBD1
J gene: TRBJ2-1
CDR3 DNA: TGCGCCAGCCGGGGGACAGGAAACAATGAGCAGTTCTTC
CDR3 protein: CASRGTGNNEQFF

clone size: -
V gene: TRBV10-2
D gene: -
J gene: TRBJ2-7
CDR3 DNA: TGCGCCAGCAGTTCCCCCTGGGGTAGCGGAGGGCGGGAGCAGTACTTC
CDR3 protein: CASSSPWGSGGREQYF